The 15 T cell receptor beta chains below were found in one sample sequenced in a study of T-cell memory formation after mild COVID-19. TCRdb processed the 5' RACE reads anew with MiXCR; each CDR3 protein has one entry. The data hold 350,000 to 400,000 distinct CDR3 sequences, with around 20% observed a single time. Material for sequencing was PBMCs or a T cell subset sorted from them (not recorded which). Receptors were obtained from an adult woman who had mild COVID-19 (a few samples of this study predate the infection). Cell type and time point are not known.

The chain combines TRBV4-2 with TRBJ2-1; 8 nucleotides line up with TRBD2. The CDR3 totals 16 residues. Per the germline V gene, CDR1 is LGHNA and CDR2 is YNFKEQ. The trim removed 3 bases at V and 4 bases at J, leaving 8 bases unmatched. The CDR3 coding sequence is TGTGCCAGCAGCCAGGTCCAAACGGGAGGGTACAATGAGCAGTTCTTC. The encoded protein is CASSQVQTGGYNEQFF.

This rearrangement joins TRBV20-1 to TRBJ2-3; D gene unclear. V was cut by 0 bases and J by 0 bases, with 10 bases left in between. The V gene's germline CDR1 is DFQATT and CDR2 SNEGSKA (reference sequence). This CDR3 is built from 15 residues. This chain's CDR3 is CSARDSSTSTDTQYF. For the CDR3, the DNA is TGCAGTGCTAGAGACAGTTCTACTAGCACAGATACGCAGTATTTT.

This clonotype has a handful of counts. The rearrangement joins TRBV7-9 to TRBJ2-3, with 11 nucleotides matching TRBD2. V shed 9 bases and J 3 bases; nucleotides not matched to a gene: 5. The CDR3 consists of 14 residues. Germline CDR1 is SEHNR and CDR2 is FQNEAQ (reference sequence). CDR3 in amino acids: CASSASGRTDTQYF. For the CDR3, the DNA is TGTGCCAGTTCTGCTAGCGGGAGGACAGATACGCAGTATTTT.

This clonotype was seen more than once but under ten times. The V and J genes are TRBV9 and TRBJ1-2; no reliable D call. CDR1 SGDLS and CDR2 YYNGEE come from the germline V gene. V lost 4 bases to trimming and J lost 7 bases, with 11 bases between them. This CDR3 comprises 12 residues. Here the CDR3 reads CASSPAGRGYTF. The DNA of the CDR3 is TGTGCCAGCAGCCCCGCGGGTCGTGGCTACACCTTC. Based on the CDR3 plus reference TRBV9 and TRBJ1-2, the full variable domain is DSGVTQTPKHLITATGQRVTLRCSPRSGDLSVYWYQQSLDQGLQFLIQYYNGEERAKGNILERFSAQQFPDLHSELNLSSLELGDSALYFCASSPAGRGYTFGSGTRLTVV.

Remarks on this clonotype: A much larger clonotype is one base distant, so this may be a read error. The V gene is TRBV12-3 or TRBV12-4, the J gene TRBJ1-4; D gene unclear. There are 13 residues in the CDR3. Trimming cost V 5 bases and J 8 bases, with 12 bases left between them. The CDR3 coding sequence is TGTGCCAGCAGTCCCCAGTCGCGAGAAAAACTGTTTTTT. It codes for CASSPQSREKLFF.

This clonotype has ten or more counts. The chain has TRBV6-5 and TRBJ1-1, with D hard to call. The CDR3 has 13 residues. Per the germline V gene, CDR1 is MNHEY and CDR2 is SVGAGI. Deletions cut 4 bases from V and 0 bases from J, with 6 bases between. The CDR3 DNA sequence: TGTGCCAGCAGTTCCGGGGTGAACACTGAAGCTTTCTTT. Translated: CASSSGVNTEAFF.

This clonotype was found a few times. The chain uses TRBV12-3 or TRBV12-4 and TRBJ2-1; tentative D call: TRBD2 (7 bases). This CDR3 has 15 amino acids. Deletions cut 6 bases from V and 7 bases from J, with 19 bases between. The CDR3 DNA is TGTGCCAGCAGGCCGCTAGCGGCCACAGGGAATGAGCAGTTCTTC. Translation: CASRPLAATGNEQFF.

This clonotype has only a few counts. The V and J genes are TRBV29-1 and TRBJ2-3, with 7 bases fitting TRBD1. Looked up from germline, CDR1 is SQVTM and CDR2 is ANQGSEA. The V and J ends lost 8 bases and 3 bases, in that order; junction bases with no gene match: 8. The CDR3 is 13 amino acids. The CDR3 reads CSLQGVLTDTQYF. CDR3 nucleotide sequence: TGCAGCCTCCAGGGGGTCTTGACAGATACGCAGTATTTT.

The V gene is TRBV6-6, the J gene TRBJ1-2; unclear D gene. Germline V gene data show CDR1 as MNHNY and CDR2 as SVGAGI (reference sequence). The CDR3 sequence is 14 residues long. Trimming took off 7 bases at V and 4 bases at J, with 16 bases between the two ends. The CDR3 sequence is CASTLRWDRYGYTF. The DNA of the CDR3 is TGTGCCAGCACCTTACGATGGGATCGCTATGGCTACACCTTC.

This clonotype was observed a few times. The gene calls are TRBV29-1 and TRBJ2-3; 9 positions agree with TRBD1. The CDR3 is made up of 11 amino acids. Unmatched junction bases numbered 6, after V lost 7 bases and J lost 10 bases. Germline CDR1 reads SQVTM; CDR2 reads ANQGSEA. This CDR3 is CSAKQGASQYF. CDR3 DNA sequence: TGCAGCGCAAAACAGGGGGCTTCGCAGTATTTT.

This sequence joins TRBV20-1 and TRBJ2-7; possible D gene TRBD1, 5 bases. CDR1 and CDR2 (germline): DFQATT, SNEGSKA (reference sequence). This CDR3 comprises 11 residues. V lost 7 bases, J lost 2 bases, and 9 bases lay in between. The DNA of the CDR3 is TGCAGTGTACAGGACCCCTACGAGCAGTACTTC. Translating it yields CSVQDPYEQYF.

This chain joins TRBV30 and TRBJ1-5, with D perhaps matching TRBD1 (6 bases). Trimming took off 2 bases at V and 6 bases at J, with 11 bases between the two ends. CDR3 length: 13 amino acids. Germline V lookup: CDR1 GTSNPN, CDR2 SVGIG (reference sequence). CDR3 protein: CAWSRGARQPQHF. The CDR3 nucleotides read TGTGCCTGGAGTAGGGGGGCGCGTCAGCCCCAGCATTTT.

This clonotype was seen only a few times. V and J are TRBV12-3 or TRBV12-4 and TRBJ2-3, with TRBD2 identical over 7 bases. V trimming: 5 bases; J trimming: 2 bases; junction bases outside the gene matches: 7. This CDR3 comprises 15 residues. CDR3 nucleotides: TGTGCCAGCAGTCGTAGCGGGCCGCTCACAGATACGCAGTATTTT. Its translation is CASSRSGPLTDTQYF.

This clonotype has only a few counts. The chain links TRBV5-1 to TRBJ2-6; D is unclear. Trimming took off 0 bases at V and 1 base at J, with 8 bases between the two ends. Looked up from germline, CDR1 is SGHRS and CDR2 is YFSETQ. The CDR3 sequence is 16 residues long. The CDR3 DNA is TGCGCCAGCAGCTTGGGGGTGCGGTCTGGGGCCAACGTCCTGACTTTC. It encodes CASSLGVRSGANVLTF.

This rearrangement joins TRBV2 to TRBJ2-3; the match to TRBD1 covers 9 bases. Per germline, CDR1 SNHLY and CDR2 FYNNEI. Unmatched junction bases numbered 13, after V lost 8 bases and J lost 10 bases. This CDR3 comprises 14 residues. CDR3 in amino acids: CASRRGTGTGPQYF. CDR3 coding DNA: TGTGCCAGCCGGAGGGGGACAGGGACCGGCCCGCAGTATTTT. The full variable domain, with the rest looked up from reference TRBV2 and TRBJ2-3, is EPEVTQTPSHQVTQMGQEVILRCVPISNHLYFYWYRQILGQKVEFLVSFYNNEISEKSEIFDDQFSVERPDGSNFTLKIRSTKLEDSAMYFCASRRGTGTGPQYFGPGTRLTVL.